This T cell receptor beta chain was observed in a study of blood T cell repertoires in COVID-19. At the level of the study: COVID-19 samples collected from the United States, Italy and Spain covered acute and convalescent phases. T cells, B-cell-depleted T cells, or PBMCs provided the cDNA or gDNA that served as material.

Per the authors' pipeline: Estimation of nucleated cell counts relied on the amplification of reference gene primers. Method: immunoSEQ multiplex PCR; TCRdb's copy keeps in-frame clones and lacks some. V, J and clone size are those of that table, while D and trimming were read from the DNA. The sample gives around 140,000 clones, 80% to 85% of which show up once; more than 1.2% is in the top ten. V was pared by 0 bases and J by 5 bases, with 14 bases between. The CDR3 covers 17 residues. Germline lookup yields CDR1 MGHRA and CDR2 YSYEKL. The origin of this receptor is a man between 60 and 75 years old with acute or convalescent COVID-19. The sequencing sample was made of peripheral blood. The chain employs TRBV4-1 and TRBJ1-6, with no clear D. The CDR3 DNA reads as TGCGCCAGCAGCCAAGAAGTTTTCCGGCAGGATAATTCACCCCTCCACTTT. It encodes CASSQEVFRQDNSPLHF.